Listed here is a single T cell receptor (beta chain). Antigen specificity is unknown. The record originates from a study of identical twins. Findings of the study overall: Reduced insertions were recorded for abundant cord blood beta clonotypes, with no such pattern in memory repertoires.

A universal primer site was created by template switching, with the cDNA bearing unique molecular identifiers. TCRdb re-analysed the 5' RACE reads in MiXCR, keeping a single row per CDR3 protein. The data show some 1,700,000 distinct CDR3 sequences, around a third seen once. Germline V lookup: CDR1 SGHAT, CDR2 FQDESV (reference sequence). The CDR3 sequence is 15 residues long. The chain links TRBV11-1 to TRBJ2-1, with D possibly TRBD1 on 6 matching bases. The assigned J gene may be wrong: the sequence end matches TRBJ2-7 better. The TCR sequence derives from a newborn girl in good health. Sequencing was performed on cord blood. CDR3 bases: TGTGCCAGCAGCTTGGGGGCGGCGGGTTACAATGAGCAGTACTTC. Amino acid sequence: CASSLGAAGYNEQYF.